These T cell receptor beta chains were read from a single sample in a study of blood T cell repertoires in COVID-19. This table comes from immunoSEQ multiplex PCR, and its TCRdb copy is limited to in-frame clones, with some not included. Of roughly 150,000 clones listed, around 85% are singletons. Sequenced input: peripheral blood. The receptors derive from a woman aged 80 or over with COVID-19, enrolled during active disease. Both conserved end residues are part of each CDR3. A D gene is named only where the DNA matches it firmly. Rows may omit the clone size; those that give it use once, few, many or a size class.

d_call	j_call	clone_size	v_call	cdr3_aa	cdr3_nt
-	TRBJ1-2	-	TRBV7-8	CASSLALVGRAGSRGGYTF	TGTGCCAGCAGCTTAGCTTTAGTCGGCCGCGCTGGTTCCCGGGGTGGCTACACCTTC
TRBD2	TRBJ2-1	-	TRBV3-1/TRBV3-2	CASSQSGASTEQFF	TGTGCCAGCAGCCAGAGCGGGGCCTCGACTGAGCAGTTCTTC
-	TRBJ1-4	-	TRBV25-1	CASSEYAGAGVLKLFF	TGTGCCAGCAGTGAGTACGCCGGGGCAGGGGTATTAAAACTGTTTTTT
TRBD1	TRBJ1-4	-	TRBV15	CATSRGPTGTEDEKLFF	TGTGCCACCAGCAGAGGCCCCACCGGGACAGAAGATGAAAAACTGTTTTTT
-	TRBJ1-6	-	TRBV21-1	CASSKLAWSRTPDASHGPLHF	TGTGCCAGCAGCAAATTGGCATGGTCCCGGACACCCGACGCGTCCCATGGACCCCTCCACTTT
TRBD1	TRBJ1-2	-	TRBV9	CASSVGQGDGYTF	TGTGCCAGCAGCGTAGGCCAGGGGGATGGCTACACCTTC
-	TRBJ2-5	-	TRBV24-1	CATSARTAQETQYF	TGTGCCACCAGTGCCCGGACAGCTCAAGAGACCCAGTACTTC
-	TRBJ1-2	-	TRBV15	CATSRGGADYGYTF	TGTGCCACCAGCAGAGGCGGGGCAGATTATGGCTACACCTTC
-	TRBJ2-5	-	TRBV2	CASTEQGLQTQYF	TGTGCCAGCACCGAACAGGGTTTGCAGACCCAGTACTTC
-	TRBJ1-2	-	TRBV19	CASSIASGDYGYTF	TGTGCCAGTAGTATAGCCTCGGGGGACTATGGCTACACCTTC
-	TRBJ2-5	-	TRBV5-4	CASSPRESQGNQYF	TGTGCCAGCAGCCCCCGCGAGAGTCAGGGGAACCAGTACTTC
TRBD1	TRBJ2-5	-	TRBV6-5	CASRDRVGETQYF	TGTGCCAGCAGAGACAGGGTAGGAGAGACCCAGTACTTC
TRBD1	TRBJ1-6	-	TRBV6-6	CASSSEDRINSPLHF	TGTGCCAGCAGCTCAGAGGACAGGATTAATTCACCCCTCCACTTT
-	TRBJ1-4	-	TRBV18	CASSPSQVGAGLLEKLFF	TGTGCCAGCTCACCATCTCAGGTTGGGGCCGGGCTATTGGAAAAACTGTTTTTT
-	TRBJ1-4	-	TRBV20-1	CSASGRGSEKLFF	TGCAGTGCTAGTGGTAGGGGTAGTGAAAAACTGTTTTTT
-	TRBJ1-5	-	TRBV12-3/TRBV12-4	CASSFRGQPQHF	TGTGCCAGCAGTTTCCGGGGGCAGCCCCAGCATTTT
-	TRBJ2-3	-	TRBV20-1	CSASWAGADTQYF	TGCAGTGCTAGTTGGGCAGGGGCGGATACGCAGTATTTT
-	TRBJ2-7	-	TRBV7-9	CASSSDRTGNEQYF	TGTGCCAGCAGCTCAGACAGAACAGGGAACGAGCAGTACTTC
-	TRBJ1-5	-	TRBV19	CASSWYSQGTSNQPQHF	TGTGCCAGTAGTTGGTACTCTCAGGGAACTAGCAATCAGCCCCAGCATTTT
TRBD2	TRBJ2-2	-	TRBV7-9	CASSSPSGRAVGELFF	TGTGCCAGCAGCTCCCCTAGCGGGAGGGCGGTCGGGGAGCTGTTTTTT
TRBD2	TRBJ2-7	-	TRBV19	CASRPGSAGGGEQYF	TGTGCCAGTAGGCCCGGCAGCGCGGGAGGTGGCGAGCAGTACTTC
TRBD2	TRBJ2-1	once	TRBV7-9	CASSFHRASGLYEQFF	TGTGCCAGCAGTTTTCACCGGGCTAGCGGACTCTATGAGCAGTTCTTC
TRBD1	TRBJ1-1	-	TRBV5-8	CASSRGQGLGGTEAFF	TGTGCCAGCAGCCGTGGACAGGGGTTGGGTGGCACTGAAGCTTTCTTT
TRBD1	TRBJ1-1	-	TRBV4-1	CASSRDRGRGTEAFF	TGCGCCAGCAGCCGGGACAGGGGGCGCGGCACTGAAGCTTTCTTT
TRBD1	TRBJ1-4	-	TRBV7-9	CASSWTGVEKLFF	TGTGCCAGCAGCTGGACAGGGGTTGAAAAACTGTTTTTT
TRBD1	TRBJ1-1	-	TRBV6-5	CASTGQGEEAFF	TGTGCCAGCACCGGACAGGGGGAGGAAGCTTTCTTT
TRBD1	TRBJ1-1	-	TRBV18	CASSPRTGGGTEAFF	TGTGCCAGCTCACCACGTACAGGGGGGGGAACTGAAGCTTTCTTT
-	TRBJ1-2	-	TRBV6-5	CASSYSGAFNYGYTF	TGTGCCAGCAGTTACTCTGGGGCTTTTAACTATGGCTACACCTTC
TRBD2	TRBJ2-3	-	TRBV3-1/TRBV3-2	CASSQGGTRSTQYF	TGTGCCAGCAGCCAAGGGGGGACTAGAAGCACGCAGTATTTT
-	TRBJ1-6	-	TRBV4-1	CASSQGWGGPLTNSPLHF	TGCGCCAGCAGCCAAGGTTGGGGGGGACCCCTTACAAATTCACCCCTCCACTTT